This T cell receptor beta chain comes out of a study of T cells in Graves' hyperthyroidism and ophthalmopathy. Whole-study results and caveats: Most clonotypes expanded in the thyroid (above 0.001) were also present in blood.

These patients, aged 18 to 65, had recently diagnosed hyperthyroidism lasting under 2 months. Exclusions: uncontrolled infection, other autoimmune disease, pregnancy, lactation. The study based diagnoses on clinical symptoms, serum thyroxine and TRAb, thyroid ultrasound and orbital computed tomography. Amplification yielded TCR beta CDR3 regions, with RNA transcripts as the source. The HTBI set primed first-round TCR CDR3 RT-PCR. TCRdb reprocessed the multiplex PCR reads via MiXCR and lists one record per CDR3 protein. The sample lists about 400,000 distinct CDR3 sequences, under 15% occurring once. Only a few counts were recorded for this clonotype. Its antigen remains unknown. The TCR was taken from a woman under 40 with Graves' hyperthyroidism. The sample comprised blood.

In DNA form, the CDR3 reads TGCGCCAGCAGCTTGGCCGGGACAACGGGTGGAAACACCATATATTTT. Its translation: CASSLAGTTGGNTIYF. The rearrangement joins TRBV5-1 to TRBJ1-3; maybe TRBD1 (6 bases). The V and J ends lost 0 bases and 3 bases respectively, with 13 bases between them. CDR3 length equals 16 residues. CDR1 SGHRS and CDR2 YFSETQ come from the germline V gene.